The entry below describes one TCR beta chain. This sample was taken from a study of T cells after yellow fever vaccination. CDR3 size: 15 residues. V was clipped by 7 bases and J by 2 bases; unmatched bases: 5. TCRdb used MiXCR to reprocess the 5' RACE reads, holding one entry per CDR3 protein. The sample consists of fewer than 400,000 distinct CDR3 sequences, 6.2% of them appearing once. The origin of this receptor is a man aged 25 to 40 who received the YFV17D yellow fever vaccine. The sample consisted of PBMCs, taken 5 days after the yellow fever booster vaccination. The genes are TRBV12-3 or TRBV12-4 and TRBJ2-6; 7 positions agree with TRBD1. CDR3 coding DNA: TGTGCCAGCACCCTGGGGACAGCTGGGGCCAACGTCCTGACTTTC. This sequence encodes CASTLGTAGANVLTF.